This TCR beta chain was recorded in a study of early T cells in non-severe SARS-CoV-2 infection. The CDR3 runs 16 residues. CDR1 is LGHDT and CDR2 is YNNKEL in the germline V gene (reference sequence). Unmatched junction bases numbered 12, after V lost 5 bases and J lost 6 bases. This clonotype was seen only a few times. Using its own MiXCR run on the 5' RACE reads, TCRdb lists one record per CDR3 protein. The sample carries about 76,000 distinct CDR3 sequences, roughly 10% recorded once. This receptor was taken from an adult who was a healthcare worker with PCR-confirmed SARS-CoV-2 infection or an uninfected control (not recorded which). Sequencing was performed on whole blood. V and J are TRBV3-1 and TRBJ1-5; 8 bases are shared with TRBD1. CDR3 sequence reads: CASSYKAGGRVQPQHF. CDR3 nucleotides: TGTGCCAGCAGCTATAAAGCAGGGGGCCGGGTTCAGCCCCAGCATTTT.